The clone carrying this T cell receptor beta chain was recorded once. Using its own MiXCR run on the PCR reads, TCRdb lists one record per CDR3 protein. The sample lists about 13,000 distinct CDR3 sequences, approximately 50% occurring once. The sample belongs to a study of tumor-infiltrating lymphocytes in oesophageal squamous cell carcinoma. The CDR3 loop spans 16 amino acids. Germline V CDR1 and CDR2: SGHRS, YFSETQ. The sequence derives from a male donor with esophageal squamous cell carcinoma. V and J are TRBV5-1 and TRBJ1-1; TRBD2 might be the D (6 bases). The J call is doubtful: the DNA matches TRBJ2-1 better. Material for sequencing was esophageal tumor tissue. CDR3 bases: TGCGCCAGCAGCTCGAAACCCGGGACTGGCCGAAATGAGCAGTTCTTC. It yields the protein CASSSKPGTGRNEQFF.